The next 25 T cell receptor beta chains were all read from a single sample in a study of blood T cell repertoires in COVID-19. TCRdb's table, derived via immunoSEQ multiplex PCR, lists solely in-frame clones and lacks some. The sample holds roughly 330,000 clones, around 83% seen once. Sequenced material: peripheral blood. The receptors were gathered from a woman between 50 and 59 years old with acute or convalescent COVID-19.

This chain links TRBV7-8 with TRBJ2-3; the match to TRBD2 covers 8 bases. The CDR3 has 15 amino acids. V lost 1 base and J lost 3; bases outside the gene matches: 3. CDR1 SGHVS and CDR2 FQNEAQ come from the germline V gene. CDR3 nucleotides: TGTGCCAGCAGCTTAGAGGGCGGGGGGACAGATACGCAGTATTTT. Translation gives CASSLEGGGTDTQYF.

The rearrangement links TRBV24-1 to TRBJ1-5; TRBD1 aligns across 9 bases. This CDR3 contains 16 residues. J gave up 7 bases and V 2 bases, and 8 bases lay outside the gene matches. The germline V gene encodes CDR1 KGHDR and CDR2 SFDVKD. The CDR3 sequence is CATSDSGTGSVQPQHF. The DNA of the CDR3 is TGTGCCACCAGTGATTCCGGGACAGGGAGCGTGCAGCCCCAGCATTTT.

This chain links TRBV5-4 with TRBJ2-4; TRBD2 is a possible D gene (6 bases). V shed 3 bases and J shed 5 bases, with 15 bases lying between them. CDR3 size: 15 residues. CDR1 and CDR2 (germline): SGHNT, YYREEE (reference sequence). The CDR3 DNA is TGTGCCAGCAGCTGGGGAGGTGGGGATCAAAACATTCAGTACTTC. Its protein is CASSWGGGDQNIQYF.

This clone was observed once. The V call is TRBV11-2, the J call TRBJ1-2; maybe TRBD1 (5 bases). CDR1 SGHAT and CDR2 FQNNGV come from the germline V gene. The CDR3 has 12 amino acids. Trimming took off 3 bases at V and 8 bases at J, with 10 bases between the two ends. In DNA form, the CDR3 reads TGTGCCAGCAGCTTGGGGCAGGAAGGCTACACCTTC. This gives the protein CASSLGQEGYTF.

CDR3 bases: TGTGCCAGCAGCTTAGTAGCCTCAGGGGCCTACACTGAAGCTTTCTTT. Translated, it gives CASSLVASGAYTEAFF. The chain combines TRBV7-2 with TRBJ1-1; possible D gene TRBD1, 6 bases. Germline assignment: CDR1 SGHTA and CDR2 FQGNSA. The V end lost 1 base, the J end lost 3 bases, and 15 bases lay between the germline ends. This CDR3 is built from 16 residues.

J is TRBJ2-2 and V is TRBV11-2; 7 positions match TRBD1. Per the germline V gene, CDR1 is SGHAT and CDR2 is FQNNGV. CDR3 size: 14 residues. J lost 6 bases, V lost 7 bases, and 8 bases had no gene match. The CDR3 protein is CASTRDRMAGELFF. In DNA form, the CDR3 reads TGTGCCAGCACCCGGGACAGAATGGCCGGGGAGCTGTTTTTT.

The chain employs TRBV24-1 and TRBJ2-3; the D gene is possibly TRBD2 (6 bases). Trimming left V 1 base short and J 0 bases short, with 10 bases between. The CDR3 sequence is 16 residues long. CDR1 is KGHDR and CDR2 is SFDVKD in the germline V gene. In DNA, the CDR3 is TGTGCCACCAGTGATTTCGGTAGCGGTAGCACAGATACGCAGTATTTT. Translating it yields CATSDFGSGSTDTQYF.

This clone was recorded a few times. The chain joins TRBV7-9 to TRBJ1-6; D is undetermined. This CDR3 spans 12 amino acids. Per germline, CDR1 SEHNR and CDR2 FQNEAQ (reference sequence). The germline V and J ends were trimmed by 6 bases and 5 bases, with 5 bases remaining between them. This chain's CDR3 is CASSIDNSPLHF. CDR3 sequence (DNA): TGTGCCAGCAGTATTGATAATTCACCCCTCCACTTT.

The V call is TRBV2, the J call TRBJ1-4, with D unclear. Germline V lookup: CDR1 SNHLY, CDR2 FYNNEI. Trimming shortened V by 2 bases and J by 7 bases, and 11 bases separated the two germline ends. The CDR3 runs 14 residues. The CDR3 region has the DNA TGTGCCAGCAGTGAAAATAGCGGCGGTGAAAAACTGTTTTTT. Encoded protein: CASSENSGGEKLFF.

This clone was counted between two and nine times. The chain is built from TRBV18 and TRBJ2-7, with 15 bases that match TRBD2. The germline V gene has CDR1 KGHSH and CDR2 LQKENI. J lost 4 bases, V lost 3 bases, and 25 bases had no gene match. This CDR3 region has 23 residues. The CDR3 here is CASSPVRGGNRGLGTSGRYEQYF. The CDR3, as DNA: TGTGCCAGCTCACCTGTTCGAGGCGGGAACAGGGGTCTAGGGACTAGCGGGAGGTACGAGCAGTACTTC.

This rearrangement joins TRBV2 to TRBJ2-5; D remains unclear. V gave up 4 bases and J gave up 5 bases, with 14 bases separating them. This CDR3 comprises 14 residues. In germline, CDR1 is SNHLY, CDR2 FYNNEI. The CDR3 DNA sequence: TGTGCCAGCAGTGCCGATCTGGTCGAGGAGACCCAGTACTTC. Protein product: CASSADLVEETQYF.

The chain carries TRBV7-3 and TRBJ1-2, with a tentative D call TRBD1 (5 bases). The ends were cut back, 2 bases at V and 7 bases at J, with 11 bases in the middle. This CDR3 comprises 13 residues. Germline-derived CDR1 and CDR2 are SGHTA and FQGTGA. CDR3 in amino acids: CASSLGGGAGYTF. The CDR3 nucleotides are TGTGCCAGCAGCTTAGGCGGGGGAGCTGGCTACACCTTC. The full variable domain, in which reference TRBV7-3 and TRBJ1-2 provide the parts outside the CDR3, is GAGVSQTPSNKVTEKGKYVELRCDPISGHTALYWYRQSLGQGPEFLIYFQGTGAADDSGLPNDRFFAVRPEGSVSTLKIQRTERGDSAVYLCASSLGGGAGYTFGSGTRLTVV.

The CDR3 DNA is TGTGCCAGCCGCCCCGGGACAGGGTATCAAAGGAACACTGAAGCTTTCTTT. The encoded protein is CASRPGTGYQRNTEAFF. V gene TRBV19 combines with J gene TRBJ1-1, with 9 bases fitting TRBD1. This CDR3 is built from 17 residues. Germline V gene lookup returns CDR1 LNHDA and CDR2 SQIVND (reference sequence). Germline trimming cut 9 bases from V and 1 base from J; bases unmatched to any gene: 15.

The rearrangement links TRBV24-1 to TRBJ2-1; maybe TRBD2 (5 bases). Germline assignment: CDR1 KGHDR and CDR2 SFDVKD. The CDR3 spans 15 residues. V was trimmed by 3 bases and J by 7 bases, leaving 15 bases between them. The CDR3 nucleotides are TGTGCCACCAGTGATCCTAGCTTGGAGAGGAATGAGCAGTTCTTC. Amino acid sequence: CATSDPSLERNEQFF.

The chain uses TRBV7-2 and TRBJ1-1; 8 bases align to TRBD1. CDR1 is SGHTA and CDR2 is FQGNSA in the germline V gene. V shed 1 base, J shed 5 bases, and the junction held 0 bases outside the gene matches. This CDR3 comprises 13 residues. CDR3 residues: CASSLGTGTEAFF. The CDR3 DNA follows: TGTGCCAGCAGCTTAGGGACAGGGACTGAAGCTTTCTTT.

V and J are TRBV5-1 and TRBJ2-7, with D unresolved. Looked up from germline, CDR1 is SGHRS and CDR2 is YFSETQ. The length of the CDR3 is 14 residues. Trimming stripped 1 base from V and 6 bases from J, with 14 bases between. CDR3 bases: TGCGCCAGCAGCTTGAGGCAGGTAGAAAGCGAGCAGTACTTC. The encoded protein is CASSLRQVESEQYF.

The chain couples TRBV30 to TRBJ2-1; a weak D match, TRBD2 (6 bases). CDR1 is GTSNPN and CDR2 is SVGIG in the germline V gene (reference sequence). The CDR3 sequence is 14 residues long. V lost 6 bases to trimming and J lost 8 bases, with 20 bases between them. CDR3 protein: CACPKEGVRYEQFF. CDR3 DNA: TGTGCCTGCCCGAAGGAGGGAGTCCGCTATGAGCAGTTCTTC.

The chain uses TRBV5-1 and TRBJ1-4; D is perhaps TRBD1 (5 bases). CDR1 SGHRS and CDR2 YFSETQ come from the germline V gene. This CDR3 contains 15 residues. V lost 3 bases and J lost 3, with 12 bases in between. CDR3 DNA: TGCGCCAGCAGCTCGGAGGGGACGGCTAATGAAAAACTGTTTTTT. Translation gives CASSSEGTANEKLFF.

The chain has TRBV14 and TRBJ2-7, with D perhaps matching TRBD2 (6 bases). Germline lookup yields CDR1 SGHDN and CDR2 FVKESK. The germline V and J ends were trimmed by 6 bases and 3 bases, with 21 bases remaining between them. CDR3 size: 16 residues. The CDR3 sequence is CASSPSSAGKSYEQYF. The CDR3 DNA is TGTGCCAGCAGTCCCTCTAGCGCCGGAAAAAGCTACGAGCAGTACTTC.

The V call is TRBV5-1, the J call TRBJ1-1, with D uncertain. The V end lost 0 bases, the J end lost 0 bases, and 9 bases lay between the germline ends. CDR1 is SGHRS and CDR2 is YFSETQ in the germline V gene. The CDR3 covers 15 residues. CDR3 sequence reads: CASSLDTNLNTEAFF. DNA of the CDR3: TGCGCCAGCAGCTTGGATACTAACTTGAACACTGAAGCTTTCTTT.

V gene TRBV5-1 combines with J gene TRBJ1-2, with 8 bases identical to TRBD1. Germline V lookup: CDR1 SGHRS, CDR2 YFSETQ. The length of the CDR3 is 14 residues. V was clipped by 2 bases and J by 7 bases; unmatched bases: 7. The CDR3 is CASSLRGQDAGYTF. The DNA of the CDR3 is TGCGCCAGCAGCTTACGGGGACAGGATGCTGGCTACACCTTC.

This chain's CDR3 is CASSQRNQPQHF. The DNA of the CDR3 is TGTGCCAGCAGCCAACGGAATCAGCCCCAGCATTTT. The chain combines TRBV5-6 with TRBJ1-5, with D hard to call. V lost 4 bases, J lost 4 bases, and 6 bases lay in between. Germline CDR1 SGHDT, CDR2 YYEEEE. The CDR3 consists of 12 residues.

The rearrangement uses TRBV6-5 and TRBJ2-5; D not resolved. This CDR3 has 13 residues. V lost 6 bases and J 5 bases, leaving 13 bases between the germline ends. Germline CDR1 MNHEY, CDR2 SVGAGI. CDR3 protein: CASSWSNGETQYF. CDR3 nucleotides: TGTGCCAGCAGCTGGTCAAACGGGGAGACCCAGTACTTC.

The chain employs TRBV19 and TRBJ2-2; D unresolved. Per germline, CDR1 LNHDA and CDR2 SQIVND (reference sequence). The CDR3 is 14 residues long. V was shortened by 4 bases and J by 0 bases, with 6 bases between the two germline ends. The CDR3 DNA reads TGTGCCAGTAGTAACACCCCGAACACCGGGGAGCTGTTTTTT. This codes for CASSNTPNTGELFF.

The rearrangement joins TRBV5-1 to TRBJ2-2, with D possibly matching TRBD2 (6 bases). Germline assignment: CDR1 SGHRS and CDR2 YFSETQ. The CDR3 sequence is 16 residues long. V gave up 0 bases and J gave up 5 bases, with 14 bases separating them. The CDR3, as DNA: TGCGCCAGCAGCTTGGAACGGGCCGCGGGGACCGGGGAGCTGTTTTTT. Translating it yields CASSLERAAGTGELFF.